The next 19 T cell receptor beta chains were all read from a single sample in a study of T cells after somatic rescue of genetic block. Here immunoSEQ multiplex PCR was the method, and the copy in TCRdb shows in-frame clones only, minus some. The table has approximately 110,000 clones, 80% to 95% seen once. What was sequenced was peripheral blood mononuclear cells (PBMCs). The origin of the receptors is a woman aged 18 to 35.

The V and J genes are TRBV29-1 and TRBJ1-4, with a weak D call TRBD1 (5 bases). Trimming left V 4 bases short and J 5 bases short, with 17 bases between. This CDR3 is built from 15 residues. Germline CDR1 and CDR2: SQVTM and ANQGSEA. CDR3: CSVGGTPGENEKLFF. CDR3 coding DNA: TGCAGCGTTGGTGGGACCCCAGGCGAAAATGAAAAACTGTTTTTT.

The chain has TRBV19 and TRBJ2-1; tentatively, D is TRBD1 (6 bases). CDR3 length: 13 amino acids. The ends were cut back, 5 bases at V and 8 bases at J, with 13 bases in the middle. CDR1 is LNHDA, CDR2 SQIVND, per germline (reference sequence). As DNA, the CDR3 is TGTGCCAGTAGTCCAGGGGCAGGCGATGAGCAGTTCTTC. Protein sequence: CASSPGAGDEQFF.

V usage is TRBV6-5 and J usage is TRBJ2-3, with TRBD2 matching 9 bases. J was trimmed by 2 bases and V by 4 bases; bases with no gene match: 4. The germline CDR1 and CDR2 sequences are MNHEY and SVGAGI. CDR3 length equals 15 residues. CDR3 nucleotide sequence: TGTGCCAGCAGTTCCGGACTAGCGACCACAGATACGCAGTATTTT. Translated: CASSSGLATTDTQYF.

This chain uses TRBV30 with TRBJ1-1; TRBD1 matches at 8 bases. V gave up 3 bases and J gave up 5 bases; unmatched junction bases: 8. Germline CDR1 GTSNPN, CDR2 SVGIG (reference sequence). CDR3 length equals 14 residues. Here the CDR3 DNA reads TGTGCCTGGAGGGAACAGGGGGTAAGGACTGAAGCTTTCTTT. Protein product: CAWREQGVRTEAFF.

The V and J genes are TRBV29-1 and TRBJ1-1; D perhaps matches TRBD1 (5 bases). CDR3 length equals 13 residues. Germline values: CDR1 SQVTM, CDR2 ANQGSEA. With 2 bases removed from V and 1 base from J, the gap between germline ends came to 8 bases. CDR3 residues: CSVERGTNTEAFF. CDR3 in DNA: TGCAGCGTTGAAAGGGGAACGAACACTGAAGCTTTCTTT.

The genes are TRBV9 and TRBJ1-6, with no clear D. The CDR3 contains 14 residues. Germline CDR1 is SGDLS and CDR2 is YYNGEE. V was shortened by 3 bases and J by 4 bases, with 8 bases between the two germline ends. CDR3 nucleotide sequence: TGTGCCAGCAGCGAAACAAAATATAATTCACCCCTCCACTTT. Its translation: CASSETKYNSPLHF.

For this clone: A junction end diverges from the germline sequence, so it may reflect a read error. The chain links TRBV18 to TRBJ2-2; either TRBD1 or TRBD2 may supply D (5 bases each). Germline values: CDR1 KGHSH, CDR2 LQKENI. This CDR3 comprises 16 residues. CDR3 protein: CASPEMGERNAGELFF. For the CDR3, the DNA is TGTGCCAGCCCTGAGATGGGGGAACGGAACGCCGGGGAGCTGTTTTTT.

The CDR3 DNA reads as TGTGCCAGCAGCTTAGGGCAGGGTGACTCCTACAATGAGCAGTTCTTC. This codes for CASSLGQGDSYNEQFF. The chain joins TRBV7-3 to TRBJ2-1; D is perhaps TRBD1 (5 bases). CDR1 SGHTA and CDR2 FQGTGA come from the germline V gene. The V and J ends lost 2 bases and 0 bases respectively, with 11 bases between them. This CDR3 is 16 amino acids long.

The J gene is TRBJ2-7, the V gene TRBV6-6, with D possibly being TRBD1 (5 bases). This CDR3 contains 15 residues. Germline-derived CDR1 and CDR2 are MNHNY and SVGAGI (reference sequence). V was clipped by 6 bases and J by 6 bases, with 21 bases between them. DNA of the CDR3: TGTGCCAGCAGCCAATTGCAGGGTAGTTCGGGCGAGCAGTACTTC. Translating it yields CASSQLQGSSGEQYF.

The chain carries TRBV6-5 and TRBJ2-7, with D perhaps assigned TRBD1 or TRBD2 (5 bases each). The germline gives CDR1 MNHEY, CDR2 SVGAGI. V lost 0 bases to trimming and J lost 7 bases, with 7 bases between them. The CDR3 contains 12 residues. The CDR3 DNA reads TGTGCCAGCAGTTACTCGGGGGAGGAGCAGTACTTC. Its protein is CASSYSGEEQYF.

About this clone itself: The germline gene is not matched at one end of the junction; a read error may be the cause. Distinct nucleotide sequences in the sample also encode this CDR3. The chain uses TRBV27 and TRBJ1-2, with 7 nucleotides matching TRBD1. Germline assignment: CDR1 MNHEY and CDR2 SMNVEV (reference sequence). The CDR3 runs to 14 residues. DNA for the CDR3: TGTGCTAGCAGTCCTCAGGGGGGTGACTATGGCTACACCTTC. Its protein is CASSPQGGDYGYTF.

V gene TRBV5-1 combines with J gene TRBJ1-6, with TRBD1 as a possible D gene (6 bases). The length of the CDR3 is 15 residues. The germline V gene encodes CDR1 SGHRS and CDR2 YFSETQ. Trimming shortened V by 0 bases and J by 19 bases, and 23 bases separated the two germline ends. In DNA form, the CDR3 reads TGCGCCAGCAGCTTGGAAGGGACACGGGGAGAGAAAGTACACTTT. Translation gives CASSLEGTRGEKVHF.

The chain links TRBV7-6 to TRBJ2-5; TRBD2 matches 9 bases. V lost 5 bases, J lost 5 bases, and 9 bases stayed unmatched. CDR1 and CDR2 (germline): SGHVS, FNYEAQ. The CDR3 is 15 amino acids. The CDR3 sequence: CASSLLAGGQETQYF. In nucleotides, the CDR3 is TGTGCCAGCAGCCTTCTCGCGGGGGGGCAGGAGACCCAGTACTTC.

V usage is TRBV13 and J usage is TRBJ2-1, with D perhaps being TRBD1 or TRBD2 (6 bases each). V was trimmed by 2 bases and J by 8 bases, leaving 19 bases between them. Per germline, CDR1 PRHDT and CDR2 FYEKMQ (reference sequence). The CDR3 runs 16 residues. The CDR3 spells CASSLIVGGTADEQFF. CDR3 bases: TGTGCCAGCAGCTTAATCGTAGGGGGGACGGCCGATGAGCAGTTCTTC. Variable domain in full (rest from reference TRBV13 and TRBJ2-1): AAGVIQSPRHLIKEKRETATLKCYPIPRHDTVYWYQQGPGQDPQFLISFYEKMQSDKGSIPDRFSAQQFSDYHSELNMSSLELGDSALYFCASSLIVGGTADEQFFGPGTRLTVL.

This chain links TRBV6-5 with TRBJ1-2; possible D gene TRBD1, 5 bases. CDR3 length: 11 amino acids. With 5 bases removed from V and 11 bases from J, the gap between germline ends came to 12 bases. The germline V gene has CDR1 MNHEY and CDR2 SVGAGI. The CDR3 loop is CASSTLGAYTF. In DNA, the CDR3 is TGTGCCAGCAGTACATTAGGGGCATACACCTTC.

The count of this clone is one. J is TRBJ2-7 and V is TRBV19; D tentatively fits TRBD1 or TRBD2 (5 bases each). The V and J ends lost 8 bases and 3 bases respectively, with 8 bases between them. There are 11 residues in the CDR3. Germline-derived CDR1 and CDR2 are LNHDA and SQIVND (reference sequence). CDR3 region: CASGTVYEQYF. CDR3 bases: TGTGCCAGTGGGACGGTCTACGAGCAGTACTTC.

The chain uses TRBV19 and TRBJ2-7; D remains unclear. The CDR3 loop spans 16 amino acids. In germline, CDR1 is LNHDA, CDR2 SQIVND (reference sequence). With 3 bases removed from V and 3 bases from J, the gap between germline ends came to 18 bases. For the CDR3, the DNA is TGTGCCAGTAGTATTAATGGCGGCCCCCAGAGCTACGAGCAGTACTTC. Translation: CASSINGGPQSYEQYF. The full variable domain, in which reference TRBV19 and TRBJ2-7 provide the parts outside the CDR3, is DGGITQSPKYLFRKEGQNVTLSCEQNLNHDAMYWYRQDPGQGLRLIYYSQIVNDFQKGDIAEGYSVSREKKESFPLTVTSAQKNPTAFYLCASSINGGPQSYEQYFGPGTRLTVT.

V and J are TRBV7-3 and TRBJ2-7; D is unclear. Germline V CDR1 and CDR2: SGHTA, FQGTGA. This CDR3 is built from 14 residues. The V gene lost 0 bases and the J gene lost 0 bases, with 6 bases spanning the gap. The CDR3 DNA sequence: TGTGCCAGCAGCTTAACCCCGGGCTCCTACGAGCAGTACTTC. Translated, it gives CASSLTPGSYEQYF.

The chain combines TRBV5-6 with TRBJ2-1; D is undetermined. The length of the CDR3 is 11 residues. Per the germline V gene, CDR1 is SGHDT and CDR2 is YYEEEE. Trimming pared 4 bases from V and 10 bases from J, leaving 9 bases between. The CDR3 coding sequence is TGTGCCAGCAGCCGCAGGTCAGAGCAGTTCTTC. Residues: CASSRRSEQFF.